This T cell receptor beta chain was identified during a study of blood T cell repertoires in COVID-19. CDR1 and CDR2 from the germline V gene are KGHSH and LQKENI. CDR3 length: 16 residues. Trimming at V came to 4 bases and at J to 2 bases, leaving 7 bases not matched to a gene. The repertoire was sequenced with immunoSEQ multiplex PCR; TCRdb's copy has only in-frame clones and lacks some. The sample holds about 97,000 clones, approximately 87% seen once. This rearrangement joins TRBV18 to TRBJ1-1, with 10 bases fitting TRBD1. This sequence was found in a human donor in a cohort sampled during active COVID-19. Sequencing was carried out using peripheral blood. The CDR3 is CASSQGQGDINTEAFF. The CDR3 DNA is TGTGCCAGCTCACAAGGACAGGGGGACATTAACACTGAAGCTTTCTTT.